The clone carrying this T cell receptor (beta chain) was seen more than once but under ten times. Its antigen is not identified. From the RACE reads, TCRdb called clonotypes with MiXCR, one entry per CDR3 protein. The table lists about 52,000 distinct CDR3 sequences, 9.9% of them singletons. Time point denoted: patch test 3, about 24 weeks after DPC sensitization. Treatment indicated: therapeutic diphenylcyclopropenone sensitization with weekly scalp DPC. This sample stems from a study of human T cells and chemical hapten exposure. Findings and caveats of the study: As the donors had alopecia, their immune response may differ from healthy people's.

This CDR3 is 19 amino acids long. Germline lookup yields CDR1 MDHEN and CDR2 SYDVKM. The J segment lost 5 bases and the V segment lost 5 bases, leaving 21 bases of the junction unmatched. Sequencing used whole blood, obtained in connection with sensitization to the hapten diphenylcyclopropenone (DPC). The V gene is TRBV28, the J gene TRBJ2-1; the match to TRBD1 covers 7 bases. The source of this sequence is a middle-aged woman with alopecia areata. Some clones in this sample may be carry-over from other donors' samples. CDR3 in amino acids: CASSPPIWTGTAVHNEQFF. CDR3 nucleotides: TGTGCCAGCAGTCCGCCCATTTGGACCGGGACAGCAGTCCACAATGAGCAGTTCTTC.